The rows below give T cell receptor beta chains drawn from one sample of a study of T-cell reconstitution after alpha-beta-depleted transplantation in children. TCRdb recomputed calls from the PCR reads with MiXCR, one row per CDR3 protein. Seen here are 750,000 to 950,000 distinct CDR3 sequences, roughly 16% observed once, and the top ten hold roughly 4.8%. Source: PBMCs, mostly from graft donor cells, taken 360 days after TCRalphabeta/CD19-depleted stem cell transplant. These TCRs come from a male patient aged 5 to 17 who had a stem cell transplant for acute lymphoblastic leukemia, so the T cells may come from the graft donor. Both conserved end residues are part of each CDR3. A D gene is named only where the DNA matches it firmly. Only part of the rows carry a size: once, few, many, or a class if the clone is expanded.

v_call: TRBV15
j_call: TRBJ2-7
d_call: -
clone_size: few
cdr3_aa: CATSRDGGGSEQYF
cdr3_nt: TGTGCCACCAGCAGAGATGGTGGAGGAAGCGAGCAGTACTTC

v_call: TRBV5-1
j_call: TRBJ2-7
d_call: -
clone_size: -
cdr3_aa: CASSIGPGVAYEQYF
cdr3_nt: TGCGCCAGCAGCATCGGGCCGGGGGTGGCCTACGAGCAGTACTTC

v_call: TRBV4-1
j_call: TRBJ2-7
d_call: -
clone_size: few
cdr3_aa: CASSQTERRVYEQYF
cdr3_nt: TGCGCCAGCAGCCAAACAGAGAGGAGGGTTTACGAGCAGTACTTC

v_call: TRBV11-1
j_call: TRBJ2-3
d_call: -
clone_size: -
cdr3_aa: CASSLLPNTQYF
cdr3_nt: TGTGCCAGCAGCTTACTACCGAATACGCAGTATTTT

v_call: TRBV27
j_call: TRBJ2-7
d_call: TRBD1
clone_size: many
cdr3_aa: CASSRPGGASYEQYF
cdr3_nt: TGTGCCAGCAGTCGCCCAGGGGGCGCTTCCTACGAGCAGTACTTC

v_call: TRBV7-3
j_call: TRBJ2-6
d_call: -
clone_size: few
cdr3_aa: CASSLSGGGPGANVLTF
cdr3_nt: TGTGCCAGCAGCTTATCTGGGGGCGGCCCTGGGGCCAACGTCCTGACTTTC

v_call: TRBV19
j_call: TRBJ2-1
d_call: -
clone_size: few
cdr3_aa: CASNDSPLANEQFF
cdr3_nt: TGTGCCAGTAACGACAGCCCTCTGGCAAATGAGCAGTTCTTC

v_call: TRBV5-1
j_call: TRBJ2-3
d_call: TRBD2
clone_size: -
cdr3_aa: CASSLAVLAGVTDTQYF
cdr3_nt: TGCGCCAGCAGCTTGGCAGTACTAGCGGGAGTGACAGATACGCAGTATTTT

v_call: TRBV6-5
j_call: TRBJ1-2
d_call: -
clone_size: few
cdr3_aa: CASSYSKSTGYYGYTF
cdr3_nt: TGTGCCAGCAGTTACTCGAAGTCCACGGGGTACTATGGCTACACCTTC

v_call: TRBV12-3/TRBV12-4
j_call: TRBJ2-1
d_call: TRBD2
clone_size: few
cdr3_aa: CASRGHKGLAANNEQFF
cdr3_nt: TGTGCCAGCAGGGGACATAAAGGACTAGCGGCAAACAATGAGCAGTTCTTC

v_call: TRBV5-1
j_call: TRBJ2-5
d_call: -
clone_size: many
cdr3_aa: CASGRQVEETQYF
cdr3_nt: TGCGCCAGCGGACGACAGGTTGAAGAGACCCAGTACTTC

v_call: TRBV7-6
j_call: TRBJ2-2
d_call: -
clone_size: -
cdr3_aa: CASSFSPLTAGELFF
cdr3_nt: TGTGCCAGCAGCTTTTCCCCCCTCACGGCCGGGGAGCTGTTTTTT

v_call: TRBV5-1
j_call: TRBJ1-1
d_call: -
clone_size: few
cdr3_aa: CASSPETPTPTKGAFF
cdr3_nt: TGCGCCAGCAGCCCCGAGACACCAACTCCCACTAAGGGGGCTTTCTTT

v_call: TRBV6-1
j_call: TRBJ2-2
d_call: TRBD1
clone_size: few
cdr3_aa: CASTDPGQGNTGELFF
cdr3_nt: TGTGCCAGCACCGACCCCGGACAGGGAAACACCGGGGAGCTGTTTTTT

v_call: TRBV5-1
j_call: TRBJ2-5
d_call: -
clone_size: many
cdr3_aa: CASSLVSSLQETQYF
cdr3_nt: TGCGCCAGCAGCTTGGTTAGCAGCCTACAAGAGACCCAGTACTTC

v_call: TRBV11-2
j_call: TRBJ2-2
d_call: -
clone_size: -
cdr3_aa: CASSLGVGGPRTGELFF
cdr3_nt: TGTGCCAGCAGCTTAGGAGTAGGCGGCCCACGCACCGGGGAGCTGTTTTTT

v_call: TRBV28
j_call: TRBJ2-7
d_call: TRBD2
clone_size: many
cdr3_aa: CASTLAVSGVEQYF
cdr3_nt: TGTGCCAGCACCCTAGCGGTCTCCGGGGTCGAGCAGTACTTC

v_call: TRBV15
j_call: TRBJ2-1
d_call: TRBD2
clone_size: -
cdr3_aa: CATSRPGLAGGIEQFF
cdr3_nt: TGTGCCACCAGCAGACCGGGACTAGCGGGAGGTATTGAGCAGTTCTTC